Following are 27 T cell receptor beta chains from one sample sequenced in a study of cytomegalovirus exposure and HLA in healthy donors. 13 Jbeta primers and 60 Vbeta primers were used for the PCR. The table came from immunoSEQ multiplex PCR; TCRdb's copy has only in-frame clones and leaves some out. The profile shows more than 200,000 clones, 82% of them singletons. Sequenced material: PBMCs. The receptors stem from a man aged 40-49 years in good health and CMV-seropositive.

The chain uses TRBV27 and TRBJ2-7, with unresolved D. Trimming cost V 5 bases and J 0 bases, with 8 bases left between them. CDR3 size: 13 residues. Looked up from germline, CDR1 is MNHEY and CDR2 is SMNVEV (reference sequence). In DNA, the CDR3 is TGTGCCAGCAGTCCTCGGAGCTCCTACGAGCAGTACGTC. Encoded protein: CASSPRSSYEQYV.

This clone turned up a few times. The chain recombines TRBV6-6 with TRBJ2-5; weak D call: TRBD1 (6 bases). The CDR3 is made up of 15 amino acids. V lost 0 bases, J lost 1 base, and 9 bases lay in between. CDR1 and CDR2 (germline): MNHNY, SVGAGI (reference sequence). The CDR3 region is CASSYSGQSQETQYF. In DNA, the CDR3 is TGTGCCAGCAGTTACTCTGGACAGAGCCAAGAGACCCAGTACTTC.

This clone was detected only a few times. The chain combines TRBV5-1 with TRBJ2-5, with 11 bases identical to TRBD2. CDR1 is SGHRS and CDR2 is YFSETQ in the germline V gene. The CDR3 runs to 15 residues. Trimming cost V 5 bases and J 1 base; bases outside gene matches: 4. The CDR3 protein is CASRRGLAGQETQYF. The CDR3 nucleotides read TGCGCCAGCAGGCGCGGACTAGCGGGCCAAGAGACCCAGTACTTC.

CDR3: CASSIARTANSYEQYV. CDR3 in DNA: TGTGCCAGTAGTATAGCCCGGACAGCCAACTCCTACGAGCAGTACGTC. V and J are TRBV19 and TRBJ2-7; possibly TRBD1 for D (6 bases). CDR1 and CDR2 from the germline V gene are LNHDA and SQIVND (reference sequence). This CDR3 contains 16 residues. Trimming removed 1 base at V and 0 bases at J, with 13 bases between.

This clone was detected a few times. The genes are TRBV5-4 and TRBJ1-1; 8 bases map to TRBD1. Germline V lookup: CDR1 SGHNT, CDR2 YYREEE (reference sequence). J gave up 0 bases and V 3 bases, and 1 base lay outside the gene matches. The CDR3 has 14 residues. The CDR3 DNA follows: TGTGCCAGCAGCTGGGACAGGCTGAACACTGAAGCTTTCTTT. Encoded protein: CASSWDRLNTEAFF.

V usage is TRBV9 and J usage is TRBJ1-1; D gene uncertain. The CDR3 runs to 15 residues. Trimming removed 0 bases at V and 1 base at J, with 10 bases between. Germline CDR1 SGDLS, CDR2 YYNGEE. The CDR3, as DNA: TGTGCCAGCAGCGTAGGAGGAGGAGAGAACACTGAAGCTTTCTTT. Translation: CASSVGGGENTEAFF.

J is TRBJ2-7 and V is TRBV6-1; 9 positions agree with TRBD1. The germline V gene has CDR1 MNHNS and CDR2 SASEGT. V lost 7 bases and J lost 9; bases outside the gene matches: 16. This CDR3 contains 15 residues. CDR3 region: CASTRGAGTGSWQYV. CDR3 coding DNA: TGTGCCAGCACTCGTGGGGCCGGGACAGGGAGTTGGCAGTACGTC.

This clone was seen a single time. The chain has TRBV19 and TRBJ2-7, with D perhaps TRBD1 (5 bases). CDR1 LNHDA and CDR2 SQIVND come from the germline V gene (reference sequence). The V gene lost 3 bases and the J gene lost 6 bases, with 12 bases spanning the gap. The CDR3 extends over 13 amino acids. This chain's CDR3 is CASSMVRGGEQYF. The DNA for the CDR3 is TGTGCCAGTAGTATGGTAAGGGGCGGCGAGCAGTACTTC.

This clone turned up a few times. The chain is built from TRBV5-1 and TRBJ2-3, with 8 bases fitting TRBD2. The V and J ends lost 0 bases and 3 bases, in that order; junction bases with no gene match: 3. Germline loops: CDR1 SGHRS, CDR2 YFSETQ. The CDR3 consists of 15 residues. CDR3 DNA: TGCGCCAGCAGCTTGGTCGGGGGGGTTACAGATACGCAGTATTTT. Translating it yields CASSLVGGVTDTQYF.

The chain combines TRBV21-1 with TRBJ2-7; TRBD2 is the table's D call, not checked against the DNA. TRBV21-1 is recorded as a pseudogene. The CDR3 loop spans 18 amino acids. DNA for the CDR3: TGTGCCAGCAGCAAATCGTCGGATCGGGTTTCAAACTCCTACGAGCAGTACTTC. Translating it yields CASSKSSDRVSNSYEQYF.

The chain carries TRBV10-1 and TRBJ2-2, with D perhaps matching TRBD1 (5 bases). V was shortened by 6 bases and J by 3 bases, with 8 bases between the two germline ends. Germline V gene lookup returns CDR1 WNHNN and CDR2 SYGVQD (reference sequence). This CDR3 region has 13 residues. The CDR3 reads CASRDTYTGELFF. The CDR3 DNA follows: TGCGCCAGCAGGGACACCTACACCGGGGAGCTGTTTTTT.

The chain is built from TRBV30 and TRBJ2-5; weak D call: TRBD2 (5 bases). This CDR3 is 15 amino acids long. The V gene lost 1 base and the J gene lost 5 bases, with 17 bases spanning the gap. CDR1 is GTSNPN and CDR2 is SVGIG in the germline V gene (reference sequence). The CDR3 bases are TGTGCCTGGAGTGAATCCTCAATAGCTAGCGAGACCCAGTACTTC. Amino acid sequence: CAWSESSIASETQYF.

This clone was detected once. The rearrangement uses TRBV19 and TRBJ1-5; D gene uncertain. V dropped 1 base and J dropped 0 bases, with 4 bases sitting between them. The CDR3 runs 14 residues. Germline loops: CDR1 LNHDA, CDR2 SQIVND (reference sequence). CDR3 residues: CASSIAYSNQPQHF. In DNA form, the CDR3 reads TGTGCCAGTAGTATAGCCTATAGCAATCAGCCCCAGCATTTT.

This clone was found many times. V usage is TRBV5-4 and J usage is TRBJ1-1, with D perhaps matching TRBD1 (5 bases). Trimming removed 5 bases at V and 1 base at J, with 24 bases between. CDR1 SGHNT and CDR2 YYREEE come from the germline V gene (reference sequence). The length of the CDR3 is 18 residues. The DNA of the CDR3 is TGTGCCAGCAGGGGGACGGGGGGAGGCGAGATAGGGAACACTGAAGCTTTCTTT. Protein: CASRGTGGGEIGNTEAFF.

There are a few counts of this clone. CDR3 sequence (DNA): TGCGCCAGCAGCCGAGGGACAGATCCCTACGAGCAGTACTTC. Protein product: CASSRGTDPYEQYF. The rearrangement uses TRBV5-1 and TRBJ2-7, with 7 bases matching TRBD1. Looked up from germline, CDR1 is SGHRS and CDR2 is YFSETQ. The CDR3 length is 14 residues. Trimming cost V 4 bases and J 2 bases; bases outside gene matches: 6. Looking up the rest from reference TRBV5-1 and TRBJ2-7 gives the full variable domain: KAGVTQTPRYLIKTRGQQVTLSCSPISGHRSVSWYQQTPGQGLQFLFEYFSETQRNKGNFPGRFSGRQFSNSRSEMNVSTLELGDSALYLCASSRGTDPYEQYFGPGTRLTVT.

This clone was seen a few times. The chain carries TRBV2 and TRBJ1-1; D unclear. The ends were cut back, 1 base at V and 6 bases at J, with 6 bases in the middle. Germline values: CDR1 SNHLY, CDR2 FYNNEI. The length of the CDR3 is 12 residues. CDR3 loop: CASSEETSEAFF. For the CDR3, the DNA is TGTGCCAGCAGTGAAGAAACATCTGAAGCTTTCTTT. Drawing the rest from reference TRBV2 and TRBJ1-1, the complete variable domain is EPEVTQTPSHQVTQMGQEVILRCVPISNHLYFYWYRQILGQKVEFLVSFYNNEISEKSEIFDDQFSVERPDGSNFTLKIRSTKLEDSAMYFCASSEETSEAFFGQGTRLTVV.

The chain recombines TRBV9 with TRBJ2-7, with TRBD1 identical over 8 bases. CDR1 and CDR2 from the germline V gene are SGDLS and YYNGEE. There are 16 residues in the CDR3. V shed 0 bases and J 6 bases; nucleotides not matched to a gene: 11. The CDR3 region is CASSVGGQGRGGEQYF. CDR3 DNA sequence: TGTGCCAGCAGCGTAGGAGGACAGGGACGAGGTGGCGAGCAGTACTTC.

This CDR3 is CASSPQTNSNQPQHF. The CDR3 DNA sequence: TGTGCCAGCAGCCCCCAAACAAATAGCAATCAGCCCCAGCATTTT. The rearrangement uses TRBV6-1 and TRBJ1-5; D not certain. The CDR3 loop spans 15 amino acids. The V gene lost 6 bases and the J gene lost 0 bases, with 12 bases spanning the gap. CDR1 MNHNS and CDR2 SASEGT come from the germline V gene.

The J gene is TRBJ1-2, the V gene TRBV6-6; unclear D gene. The V gene's germline CDR1 is MNHNY and CDR2 SVGAGI (reference sequence). Trimming cost V 5 bases and J 2 bases, with 15 bases left between them. The CDR3 spans 15 residues. CDR3 in amino acids: CASSTPAGVNYGYTF. The CDR3 coding sequence is TGTGCCAGCAGTACCCCAGCGGGAGTGAACTATGGCTACACCTTC.

This clone was found a few times. This chain joins TRBV27 and TRBJ1-2, with a possible D match to TRBD1 (5 bases). The CDR3 runs 14 residues. CDR1 and CDR2 from the germline V gene are MNHEY and SMNVEV (reference sequence). V lost 9 bases, J lost 4 bases, and 18 bases lay in between. The CDR3 sequence: CASSMGLSFYGYTF. CDR3 in DNA: TGTGCCAGTTCTATGGGACTAAGCTTCTATGGCTACACCTTC.

The genes are TRBV14 and TRBJ2-7; 7 nucleotides line up with TRBD1. The trim removed 5 bases at V and 5 bases at J, leaving 6 bases unmatched. Germline CDR1 is SGHDN and CDR2 is FVKESK. The length of the CDR3 is 13 residues. The CDR3 here is CASSTDRADEQYV. In DNA, the CDR3 is TGTGCCAGCAGCACCGACAGGGCTGACGAGCAGTACGTC.

This chain uses TRBV5-4 with TRBJ2-2; 15 nucleotides line up with TRBD2. With 6 bases clipped from V and 1 base from J, the junction kept 7 bases outside the gene matches. Germline lookup yields CDR1 SGHNT and CDR2 YYREEE (reference sequence). The CDR3 extends over 18 amino acids. CDR3 coding DNA: TGTGCCAGCAACACGGGACTAGCGGGAGGATTGAACACCGGGGAGCTGTTTTTT. Translating it yields CASNTGLAGGLNTGELFF.

The chain joins TRBV27 to TRBJ2-5; TRBD2 might be the D (6 bases). The CDR3 is 14 amino acids. Germline V CDR1 and CDR2: MNHEY, SMNVEV (reference sequence). With 3 bases removed from V and 2 bases from J, the gap between germline ends came to 10 bases. Written as DNA, the CDR3 is TGTGCCAGCAGTTTTCTGGGAGGTCAAGAGACCCAGTACTTC. It specifies CASSFLGGQETQYF.

This chain connects TRBV27 to TRBJ2-2; 9 bases align to TRBD1. CDR1 is MNHEY and CDR2 is SMNVEV in the germline V gene (reference sequence). There are 16 residues in the CDR3. V lost 4 bases to trimming and J lost 6 bases; unmatched junction nucleotides: 9. The CDR3 is CASSSTGGWSAGELFF. CDR3 DNA: TGTGCCAGCAGTTCCACAGGGGGCTGGTCGGCCGGGGAGCTGTTTTTT.

This clone showed up just a few times. The chain's CDR3 is CASSIQGAANEKLFF. DNA for the CDR3: TGTGCCAGTAGTATTCAGGGGGCGGCTAATGAAAAACTGTTTTTT. The chain recombines TRBV19 with TRBJ1-4, with 8 bases that match TRBD1. After removal of 3 bases from V and 3 bases from J, the junction contained 3 bases not matched to a gene. The CDR3 spans 15 residues. Germline-derived CDR1 and CDR2 are LNHDA and SQIVND (reference sequence).

This clone was found once. The rearrangement joins TRBV7-9 to TRBJ2-5, with D possibly matching TRBD1 (6 bases). The CDR3 loop spans 13 amino acids. Per germline, CDR1 SEHNR and CDR2 FQNEAQ (reference sequence). V lost 5 bases, J lost 2 bases, and 9 bases lay in between. In DNA form, the CDR3 reads TGTGCCAGCAGCCCCGACAGGCAAGAGACCCAGTACTTC. This sequence encodes CASSPDRQETQYF.

J is TRBJ2-7 and V is TRBV10-1; 9 nucleotides agree with TRBD2. Germline CDR1 WNHNN, CDR2 SYGVQD (reference sequence). The CDR3 covers 15 residues. V trimming: 6 bases; J trimming: 1 base; junction bases outside the gene matches: 7. The CDR3 is CASSRGTSISYEQYV. The DNA of the CDR3 is TGCGCCAGCAGCCGCGGGACTAGCATTTCCTACGAGCAGTACGTC.